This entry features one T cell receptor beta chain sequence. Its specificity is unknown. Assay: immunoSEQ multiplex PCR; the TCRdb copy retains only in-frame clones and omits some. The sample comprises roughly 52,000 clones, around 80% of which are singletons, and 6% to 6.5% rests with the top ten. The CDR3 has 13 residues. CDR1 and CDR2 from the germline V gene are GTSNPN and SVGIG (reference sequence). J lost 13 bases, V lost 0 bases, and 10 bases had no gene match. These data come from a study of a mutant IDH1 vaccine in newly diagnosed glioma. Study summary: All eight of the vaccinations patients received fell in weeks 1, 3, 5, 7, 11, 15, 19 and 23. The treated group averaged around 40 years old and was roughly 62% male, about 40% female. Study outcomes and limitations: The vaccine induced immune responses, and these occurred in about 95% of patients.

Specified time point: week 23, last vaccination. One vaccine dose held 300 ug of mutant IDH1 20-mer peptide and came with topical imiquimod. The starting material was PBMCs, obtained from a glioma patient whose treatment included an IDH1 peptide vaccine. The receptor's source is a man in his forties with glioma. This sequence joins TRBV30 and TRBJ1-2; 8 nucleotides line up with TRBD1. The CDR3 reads CAWSVRSQGARTF. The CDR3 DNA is TGTGCCTGGAGTGTACGGTCCCAGGGGGCGCGCACCTTC. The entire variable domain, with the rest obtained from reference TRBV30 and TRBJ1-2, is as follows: SQTIHQWPATLVQPVGSPLSLECTVEGTSNPNLYWYRQAAGRGLQLLFYSVGIGQISSEVPQNLSASRPQDRQFILSSKKLLLSDSGFYLCAWSVRSQGARTFGSGTRLTVV.